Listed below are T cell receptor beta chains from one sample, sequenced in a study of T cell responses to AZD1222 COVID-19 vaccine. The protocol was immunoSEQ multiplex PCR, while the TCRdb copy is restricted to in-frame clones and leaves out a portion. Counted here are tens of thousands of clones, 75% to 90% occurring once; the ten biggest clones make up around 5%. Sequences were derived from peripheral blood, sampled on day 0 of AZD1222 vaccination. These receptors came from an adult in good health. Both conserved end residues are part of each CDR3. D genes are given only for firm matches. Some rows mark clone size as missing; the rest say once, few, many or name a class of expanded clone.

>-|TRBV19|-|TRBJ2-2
CASSMGTGELFF
TGTGCCAGTAGTATGGGAACCGGGGAGCTGTTTTTT
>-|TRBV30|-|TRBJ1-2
CAWSQDYSGGNYGYTF
TGTGCCTGGAGTCAAGACTACAGTGGGGGTAACTATGGCTACACCTTC
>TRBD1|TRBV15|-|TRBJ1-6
CATSDRDRGNSPLHF
TGTGCCACCAGCGACCGGGACAGGGGAAATTCACCCCTCCACTTT
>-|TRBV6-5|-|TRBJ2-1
CASSRDSSSYNEQFF
TGTGCCAGCAGTCGGGACTCAAGCTCCTACAATGAGCAGTTCTTC
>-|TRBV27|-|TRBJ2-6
CASSFGGMIGVGANVLTF
TGTGCCAGCAGTTTCGGAGGCATGATCGGGGTTGGGGCCAACGTCCTGACTTTC
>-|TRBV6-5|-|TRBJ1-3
CASSSSPAGNTIYF
-
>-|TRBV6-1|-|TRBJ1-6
CASSEWQGQGGSPLHF
TGTGCCAGCAGTGAATGGCAGGGGCAAGGGGGATCACCCCTCCACTTT
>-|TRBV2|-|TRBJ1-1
CASTRNTEAFF
TGTGCCAGCACGAGGAACACTGAAGCTTTCTTT
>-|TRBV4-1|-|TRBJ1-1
CASSQAPTEAFF
TGCGCCAGCAGCCAAGCCCCGACTGAAGCTTTCTTT
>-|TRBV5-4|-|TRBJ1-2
CASSRDKSGGYTF
TGTGCCAGCAGTCGGGACAAGTCGGGCGGCTACACCTTC
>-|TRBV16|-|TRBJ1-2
CASSQSANYGYTF
TGTGCCAGCAGCCAATCGGCCAACTATGGCTACACCTTC
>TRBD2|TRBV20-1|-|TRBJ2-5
CSASYSGGKETQYF
TGCAGTGCTAGTTATAGCGGGGGAAAAGAGACCCAGTACTTC
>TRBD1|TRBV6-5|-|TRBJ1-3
CASSYGTGTSGNTIYF
TGTGCCAGCAGTTACGGGACAGGTACCTCTGGAAACACCATATATTTT
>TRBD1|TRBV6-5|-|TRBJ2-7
CASSSTGALTYEQYF
TGTGCCAGCAGTTCCACAGGGGCGCTGACCTACGAGCAGTACTTC
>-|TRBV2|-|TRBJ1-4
CASTRPTRVEKLFF
TGTGCCAGCACGAGACCCACCAGGGTTGAAAAACTGTTTTTT
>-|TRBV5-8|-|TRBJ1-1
CASSSMGGIHSEAFF
TGTGCCAGCAGCTCAATGGGGGGTATTCATTCTGAAGCTTTCTTT
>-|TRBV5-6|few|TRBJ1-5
CASSLLSATNQPQHF
TGTGCCAGCAGCTTGTTATCAGCTACCAATCAGCCCCAGCATTTT
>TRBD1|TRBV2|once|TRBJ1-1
CASSKDRDTEAFF
TGTGCCAGCAGTAAGGACAGGGACACTGAAGCTTTCTTT
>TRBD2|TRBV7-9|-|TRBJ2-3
CASSLAGRGGAGTDTQYF
TGTGCCAGCAGCTTAGCGGGGCGGGGGGGCGCTGGCACAGATACGCAGTATTTT
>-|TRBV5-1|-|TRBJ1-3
CASSLGVSGNTIYF
TGCGCCAGCAGCTTGGGCGTCTCTGGAAACACCATATATTTT